This TCR beta chain originates from a study of long-term antiretroviral therapy in people with HIV. Regarding this clone: Antigen: not known.

Overall study results and limits: The blood, collected between about 2003 and 2017, was possibly taken under older ART regimens. Post-treatment diversity went higher with ART but stayed below transplant donor controls.

Researchers report immunoSEQ v3.0 was run at survey level. Generated by immunoSEQ multiplex PCR, the TCRdb table keeps only in-frame clones and is missing some. The table lists tens of thousands of clones, about 90% of them singletons, with 1% in the top ten. No donor had fewer than one pre-ART PBMC sample or fewer than two post-ART PBMC samples. The receptor was isolated from a man in his fifties or sixties with HIV. Sequenced here: unsorted PBMCs, sampled 2 years after starting antiretroviral therapy.

CDR3 protein: CAINQGAEGTGELFF. The CDR3 nucleotides read TGTGCCATCAACCAGGGGGCTGAGGGCACCGGGGAGCTGTTTTTT. The chain joins TRBV10-3 to TRBJ2-2; 8 bases line up with TRBD1. Per germline, CDR1 ENHRY and CDR2 SYGVKD. Losses at the gene ends were 7 bases for V and 4 bases for J; bases not matched to a gene: 8. The CDR3 consists of 15 residues.